This T cell receptor beta chain was recorded in a study of somatic mutations in cytotoxic T cells in rheumatoid arthritis. TCRdb's copy holds only in-frame clones and misses some; the assay was immunoSEQ multiplex PCR. Here the sample spans 8,500 to 13,000 clones, around three quarters being singletons. The CDR3 is 16 residues long. Trimming cost V 4 bases and J 2 bases, with 17 bases left between them. Germline V gives CDR1 MNHEY, CDR2 SVGAGI. This clonotype was obtained from an adult with rheumatoid arthritis. This chain links TRBV6-5 with TRBJ1-2, with D tentatively TRBD1 (6 bases). Material: CD8+ T cells sorted from blood. The CDR3 DNA reads TGTGCCAGCAGTTCCGGCCTCGGGACATACAACTATGGCTACACCTTC. Translating it yields CASSSGLGTYNYGYTF.